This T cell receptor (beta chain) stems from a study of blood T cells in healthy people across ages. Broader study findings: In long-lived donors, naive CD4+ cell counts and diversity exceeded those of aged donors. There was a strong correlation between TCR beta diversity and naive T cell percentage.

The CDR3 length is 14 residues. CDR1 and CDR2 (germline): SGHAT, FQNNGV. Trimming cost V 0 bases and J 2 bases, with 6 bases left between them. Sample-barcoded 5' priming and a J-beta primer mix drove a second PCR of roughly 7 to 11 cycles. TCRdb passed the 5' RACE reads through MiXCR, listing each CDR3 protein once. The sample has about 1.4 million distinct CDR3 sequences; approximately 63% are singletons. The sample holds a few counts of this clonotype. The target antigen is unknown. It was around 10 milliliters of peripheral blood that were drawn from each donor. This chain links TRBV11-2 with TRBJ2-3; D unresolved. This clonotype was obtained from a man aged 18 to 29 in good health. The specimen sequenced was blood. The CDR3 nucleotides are TGTGCCAGCAGCTTAGAAGATGCCACAGATACGCAGTATTTT. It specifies CASSLEDATDTQYF.